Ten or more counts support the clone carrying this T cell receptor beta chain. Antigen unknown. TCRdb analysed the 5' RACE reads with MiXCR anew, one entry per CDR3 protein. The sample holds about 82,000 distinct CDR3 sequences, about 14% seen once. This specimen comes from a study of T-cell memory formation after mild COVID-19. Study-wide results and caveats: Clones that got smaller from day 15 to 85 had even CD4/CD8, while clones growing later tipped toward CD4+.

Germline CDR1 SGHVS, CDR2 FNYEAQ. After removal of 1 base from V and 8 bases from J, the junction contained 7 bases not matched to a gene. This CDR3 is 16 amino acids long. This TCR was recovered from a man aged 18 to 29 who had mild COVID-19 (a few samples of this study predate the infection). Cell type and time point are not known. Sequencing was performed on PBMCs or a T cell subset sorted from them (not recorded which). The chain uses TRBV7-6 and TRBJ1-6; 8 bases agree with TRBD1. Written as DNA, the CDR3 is TGTGCCAGCAGCTTAGTTTCAGGGGGCCAATATTCACCCCTCCACTTT. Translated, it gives CASSLVSGGQYSPLHF.